These T cell receptor beta chains were read from a single sample in a study of post-analysis software for immune sequencing data. One entry per CDR3 protein, called by TCRdb with MiXCR from the PCR reads. Of some 690,000 distinct CDR3 sequences listed, 30% were seen once; the top ten hold more than 0.45%. The sequenced sample consisted of blood. The source of these receptors is a girl aged 10 to 17 with multiple sclerosis. Each CDR3 is given without its conserved first and last residue. Clone size is stated in some rows and not others, as once, few, many or a class when expanded.

clone_size,v_call,j_call,cdr3_aa
.,TRBV7-8,TRBJ2-6,ASSPGHGWANVLT
few,TRBV28,TRBJ2-4,ASSPPGTGLLRWNIQY
.,TRBV27,TRBJ2-5,ASSFWGLGETQY
.,TRBV27,TRBJ1-2,ASGTLKVAEFSYGYT
few,TRBV6-5,TRBJ2-1,ASSYFRPDPYNEQF
.,TRBV29-1,TRBJ2-3,SVEGPQAEAPDTQY
.,TRBV9,TRBJ2-1,ASSVEGGSRMV
.,TRBV12-3/TRBV12-4,TRBJ1-2,ASSLGWGPGYT
.,TRBV24-1,TRBJ1-1,ATRIAGDTEAF
few,TRBV7-2,TRBJ2-3,ASSLAPLGGGADTQY
few,TRBV7-9,TRBJ1-2,ASSSTIDPYGYT
.,TRBV20-1,TRBJ2-1,SARAPIAGGYNEQF
few,TRBV12-3/TRBV12-4,TRBJ1-5,ATSRDRASNQPQH
.,TRBV20-1,TRBJ2-5,SALAGDSPETQY
.,TRBV7-2,TRBJ2-3,ASSLAQGPDTQY
once,TRBV10-3,TRBJ2-1,TISRGGLDEQF
.,TRBV29-1,TRBJ2-1,SVAGLAGYNEQF
few,TRBV6-6,TRBJ1-5,ASSSDGTRNQPQH
.,TRBV13,TRBJ2-1,ASSRPRESSYNEQF
few,TRBV9,.,AGSVGRQQETQY
.,TRBV20-1,TRBJ2-1,SANPSGLVSNEQF
.,TRBV12-3/TRBV12-4,TRBJ2-3,ASSIAGTDTQY
.,TRBV6-1,TRBJ2-5,ASSRAGGSETQY
.,TRBV7-2,TRBJ2-5,ASSLVSGGSRETQY
.,TRBV12-3/TRBV12-4,TRBJ2-5,ASSFPQGGGETQY
.,TRBV20-1,TRBJ2-1,SATPGRGVGNEQF
.,TRBV4-3,TRBJ2-7,ASSQDFVGGLASGEQY
few,TRBV4-1,TRBJ1-1,ASSPTGTVNTEAF
.,TRBV15,TRBJ2-3,ATSREFGRGVTDTQY
.,TRBV12-3/TRBV12-4,TRBJ1-2,ASVDRGDDYT
.,TRBV6-5,TRBJ2-3,ASSDRDPDADTQY
.,TRBV6-5,TRBJ1-4,ASSQSFTGEKLF
few,TRBV6-6,TRBJ1-2,ASSPGQSDGYT
few,TRBV9,TRBJ2-7,ASSVNPSRYEQY
.,TRBV13,TRBJ1-6,ASSLGPGTANGSPLH
.,TRBV14,.,ASSQVGSEQY
.,TRBV29-1,TRBJ2-5,SALTSGGPRGQY
.,TRBV15,TRBJ2-7,ATSRGPGSSYEQY
many,TRBV7-2,TRBJ2-1,ASSLSRHEQF